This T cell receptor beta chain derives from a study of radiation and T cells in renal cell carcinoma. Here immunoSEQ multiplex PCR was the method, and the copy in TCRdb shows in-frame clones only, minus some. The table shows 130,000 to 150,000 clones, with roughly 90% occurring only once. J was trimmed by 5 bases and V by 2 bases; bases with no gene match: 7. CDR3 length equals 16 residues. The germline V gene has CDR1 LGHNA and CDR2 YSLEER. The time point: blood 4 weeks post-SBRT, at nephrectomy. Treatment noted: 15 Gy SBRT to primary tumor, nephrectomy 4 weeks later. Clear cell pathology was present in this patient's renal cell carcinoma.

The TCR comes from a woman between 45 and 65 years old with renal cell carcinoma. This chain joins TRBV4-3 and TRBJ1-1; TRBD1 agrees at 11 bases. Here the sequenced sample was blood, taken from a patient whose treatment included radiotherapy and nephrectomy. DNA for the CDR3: TGCGCCAGCAGCCAATCGCGGACAGGGGGCAATACTGAAGCTTTCTTT. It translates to CASSQSRTGGNTEAFF.